This T cell receptor (beta chain) came from a study of Graves' ophthalmopathy and Graves' hyperthyroidism. Regarding the study as a whole: Most expanded clonotypes from thyroid (those above 0.001 frequency) were also found in blood. Ophthalmopathy progression cases were predicted by the model with 70.59% sensitivity and 72.22% specificity.

V was cut by 5 bases and J by 6 bases, with 17 bases left in between. This CDR3 has 15 residues. Germline V gene lookup returns CDR1 MNHEY and CDR2 SMNVEV (reference sequence). Amplification targeted the TCR beta CDR3 regions, with RNA transcripts as the source material. An initial RT-PCR round employing HTBI primers preceded a second-round multiplex PCR. One entry per CDR3 protein results from TCRdb running MiXCR on the multiplex PCR reads. The sample carries 650,000 to 800,000 distinct CDR3 sequences, about 41% recorded once. This clonotype was seen only a few times. Its antigen is unidentified. The rearrangement uses TRBV27 and TRBJ1-5; D remains unclear. The clonotype comes from an adult man with Graves' ophthalmopathy. Input material: peripheral blood. CDR3 region: CASSPGVSGGQPQHF. The CDR3 nucleotides are TGTGCCAGCAGTCCCGGGGTTTCAGGTGGTCAGCCCCAGCATTTT.